These 31 T cell receptor beta chains came from one sample sequenced in a study of blood T cell repertoires in COVID-19. Method: immunoSEQ multiplex PCR; TCRdb's copy keeps in-frame clones and lacks some. The data contain roughly 68,000 clones, 80% to 90% of them seen just once; the ten biggest clones take up 3.5% to 4%. Sequencing was performed on PBMCs or T cells enriched from blood (not recorded which). The receptors come from a woman in her thirties or forties with acute COVID-19.

J is TRBJ2-1 and V is TRBV5-1; D perhaps matches TRBD2 (6 bases). With 0 bases removed from V and 10 bases from J, the gap between germline ends came to 20 bases. The CDR3 is made up of 16 amino acids. The germline CDR1 and CDR2 sequences are SGHRS and YFSETQ. This CDR3 is CASSLAASAAGEEQFF. The CDR3 nucleotides read TGCGCCAGCAGCTTGGCGGCTAGCGCCGCGGGCGAGGAGCAGTTCTTC.

The J gene is TRBJ2-7, the V gene TRBV5-8, with 8 bases fitting TRBD2. The CDR3 has 14 residues. Germline V lookup: CDR1 SGHTS, CDR2 YDEGEE. V shed 1 base and J 2 bases; nucleotides not matched to a gene: 2. The CDR3 DNA reads as TGTGCCAGCAGCTTGACTAGCGGTCCCTACGAGCAGTACTTC. It translates to CASSLTSGPYEQYF.

This clone was detected only a few times. The rearrangement uses TRBV29-1 and TRBJ1-4; D ambiguous. Trimming cost V 7 bases and J 4 bases, with 16 bases left between them. The CDR3 is 14 residues long. Germline CDR1 is SQVTM and CDR2 is ANQGSEA. The CDR3 DNA reads as TGCAGCGCCGAGGGCTCCGGGGATAATGAAAAACTGTTTTTT. It yields the protein CSAEGSGDNEKLFF. Together with reference TRBV29-1 and TRBJ1-4, the CDR3 gives the full variable domain: SAVISQKPSRDICQRGTSLTIQCQVDSQVTMMFWYRQQPGQSLTLIATANQGSEATYESGFVIDKFPISRPNLTFSTLTVSNMSPEDSSIYLCSAEGSGDNEKLFFGSGTQLSVL.

The chain uses TRBV10-3 and TRBJ1-2; tentative D call: TRBD1 (5 bases). There are 16 residues in the CDR3. Germline V gene sequence: CDR1 ENHRY, CDR2 SYGVKD. Trimming removed 6 bases from V and 0 bases from J, with 17 bases in between. Here the CDR3 reads CAISPAGPLTNYGYTF. In nucleotides, the CDR3 is TGTGCCATCAGCCCCGCGGGGCCGCTGACTAACTATGGCTACACCTTC.

The chain joins TRBV23-1 to TRBJ2-5; 8 bases are a match to TRBD1. TRBV23-1 is an open reading frame whose function is uncertain. J lost 6 bases, V lost 2 bases, and 8 bases had no gene match. The CDR3 contains 15 residues. CDR3: CASSQPRTGIKTQYF. CDR3 nucleotides: TGCGCCAGCAGTCAACCCAGGACAGGGATTAAGACCCAGTACTTC.

The V and J genes are TRBV19 and TRBJ2-1; 8 bases are a match to TRBD1. This CDR3 is built from 15 residues. CDR1 is LNHDA, CDR2 SQIVND, per germline (reference sequence). V shed 5 bases and J 8 bases; nucleotides not matched to a gene: 11. The chain's CDR3 is CASSGGRGRMYEQFF. The CDR3 DNA sequence: TGTGCCAGTAGTGGGGGCAGGGGGCGCATGTATGAGCAGTTCTTC.

This chain links TRBV5-1 with TRBJ1-3, with TRBD1 matching over 8 bases. The V segment lost 4 bases and the J segment 8 bases; nucleotides outside the gene matches: 8. Germline CDR1 is SGHRS and CDR2 is YFSETQ. This CDR3 comprises 14 residues. The CDR3, as DNA: TGCGCCAGCAGCCCCCAGGGGGCGGGAGACACCATATATTTT. Translated, it gives CASSPQGAGDTIYF.

The genes are TRBV2 and TRBJ1-1; D remains unclear. The length of the CDR3 is 13 residues. V lost 1 base to trimming and J lost 3 bases, with 6 bases between them. Germline values: CDR1 SNHLY, CDR2 FYNNEI. CDR3 protein: CASSEDGDTEAFF. CDR3 bases: TGTGCCAGCAGTGAAGACGGGGACACTGAAGCTTTCTTT.

This chain uses TRBV5-1 with TRBJ1-1; D possibly corresponds to TRBD1 (6 bases). Germline CDR1 SGHRS, CDR2 YFSETQ. The length of the CDR3 is 14 residues. V dropped 4 bases and J dropped 5 bases, with 15 bases sitting between them. The CDR3: CASSPGGGQTEAFF. The CDR3, as DNA: TGCGCCAGCAGCCCCGGGGGGGGGCAGACTGAAGCTTTCTTT.

The chain has TRBV5-6 and TRBJ1-2; D not resolved. This CDR3 spans 17 amino acids. CDR1 SGHDT and CDR2 YYEEEE come from the germline V gene. V dropped 4 bases and J dropped 4 bases, with 23 bases sitting between them. CDR3 coding DNA: TGTGCCAGCAGCCCGAAAAGTCTTACAGAGCAACTCTATGGCTACACCTTC. Translating it yields CASSPKSLTEQLYGYTF.

V and J are TRBV5-1 and TRBJ1-1; weak D call: TRBD1 (6 bases). The CDR3 loop spans 14 amino acids. V was pared by 1 base and J by 6 bases, with 13 bases between. Germline CDR1 SGHRS, CDR2 YFSETQ. The CDR3 DNA follows: TGCGCCAGCAGCTTGCCAGGGGAGGGGGCTGAAGCTTTCTTT. This sequence encodes CASSLPGEGAEAFF.

CDR3 coding DNA: TGTGCCAGCAGTTCTTACTCGGGGGAAACAGATACGCAGTATTTT. Amino acid sequence: CASSSYSGETDTQYF. The chain is built from TRBV28 and TRBJ2-3; a possible D gene is TRBD2 (6 bases). The V and J ends lost 4 bases and 3 bases respectively, with 14 bases between them. There are 15 residues in the CDR3. Per germline, CDR1 MDHEN and CDR2 SYDVKM.

V is TRBV15 and J is TRBJ1-4, with D perhaps matching TRBD1 (6 bases). Per the germline V gene, CDR1 is LNHNV and CDR2 is YYDKDF (reference sequence). This CDR3 comprises 14 residues. With 9 bases removed from V and 8 bases from J, the gap between germline ends came to 19 bases. CDR3 sequence: CATGPDRGFEKLFF. The CDR3 coding sequence is TGTGCCACTGGGCCGGACAGAGGTTTCGAAAAACTGTTTTTT.

The chain has TRBV28 and TRBJ2-7; unclear D gene. The CDR3 sequence is 11 residues long. Germline-derived CDR1 and CDR2 are MDHEN and SYDVKM. V was shortened by 5 bases and J by 3 bases, with 5 bases between the two germline ends. Here the CDR3 reads CASSRFYEQYF. The CDR3 DNA reads TGTGCCAGCAGTCGGTTCTACGAGCAGTACTTC.

CDR3 sequence (DNA): TGTGCCAGCAGTTACCGGACAAGGGTTCGGAACACTGAAGCTTTCTTT. It yields the protein CASSYRTRVRNTEAFF. The genes are TRBV6-5 and TRBJ1-1, with D maybe TRBD1 (5 bases). Germline lookup yields CDR1 MNHEY and CDR2 SVGAGI. The V gene lost 2 bases and the J gene lost 1 base, with 14 bases spanning the gap. The CDR3 loop spans 16 amino acids.

A single count supports this clone. The chain employs TRBV7-9 and TRBJ1-1, with D perhaps TRBD1 (5 bases). This CDR3 comprises 15 residues. Germline V gene sequence: CDR1 SEHNR, CDR2 FQNEAQ (reference sequence). Trimming cost V 0 bases and J 3 bases, with 11 bases left between them. CDR3 loop: CASSLASGADTEAFF. In DNA, the CDR3 is TGTGCCAGCAGCTTAGCGTCTGGGGCGGACACTGAAGCTTTCTTT.

A few counts support this clone. The chain recombines TRBV7-8 with TRBJ2-7; tentative D call: TRBD1 (5 bases). The germline V and J ends were trimmed by 5 bases and 3 bases, with 8 bases remaining between them. Germline CDR1 SGHVS, CDR2 FQNEAQ. This CDR3 region has 12 residues. The CDR3, as DNA: TGTGCCAGCAGCAGTCAGGGCTACGAGCAGTACTTC. Protein sequence: CASSSQGYEQYF.

V gene TRBV25-1 combines with J gene TRBJ1-2; D remains unclear. V lost 1 base, J lost 4 bases, and 13 bases lay in between. The CDR3 spans 15 residues. Germline V lookup: CDR1 MGHDK, CDR2 SYGVNS. CDR3 region: CASSESGMNTYGYTF. The CDR3 region has the DNA TGTGCCAGCAGTGAATCGGGGATGAATACCTATGGCTACACCTTC.

V usage is TRBV24-1 and J usage is TRBJ2-1; 7 nucleotides align to TRBD1. CDR3 length equals 16 residues. V gave up 1 base and J gave up 2 bases; unmatched junction bases: 4. CDR1 and CDR2 from the germline V gene are KGHDR and SFDVKD. The CDR3 nucleotides are TGTGCCACCAGTGATTTAGGGCAGGGGGCCTACAATGAGCAGTTCTTC. Residues: CATSDLGQGAYNEQFF.

The chain recombines TRBV19 with TRBJ1-5; maybe TRBD1 (6 bases). In germline, CDR1 is LNHDA, CDR2 SQIVND (reference sequence). The CDR3 loop spans 15 amino acids. The V and J ends lost 3 bases and 9 bases respectively, with 18 bases between them. The DNA of the CDR3 is TGTGCCAGTAGTATTGACCAGGGGCGGTATAGGCCCCAGCATTTT. Amino acids: CASSIDQGRYRPQHF.

J is TRBJ2-7 and V is TRBV9; 7 bases match TRBD2. The length of the CDR3 is 15 residues. From germline, CDR1 is SGDLS and CDR2 YYNGEE. Unmatched junction bases numbered 10, after V lost 4 bases and J lost 3 bases. The CDR3 DNA reads as TGTGCCAGCAGCCCTGACCCCGGCGGGAGCTACGAGCAGTACTTC. This encodes CASSPDPGGSYEQYF.

The chain joins TRBV5-1 to TRBJ1-1; D may be TRBD1 (5 bases). Deletions cut 2 bases from V and 1 base from J, with 6 bases between. This CDR3 has 13 residues. Germline CDR1 SGHRS, CDR2 YFSETQ. The CDR3 nucleotides are TGCGCCAGCAGCTTCCAGGGGAACACTGAAGCTTTCTTT. Translation gives CASSFQGNTEAFF.

V is TRBV7-9 and J is TRBJ1-1; 10 nucleotides align to TRBD1. The CDR3 has 15 residues. Unmatched junction bases numbered 6, after V lost 3 bases and J lost 5 bases. Germline V gene sequence: CDR1 SEHNR, CDR2 FQNEAQ (reference sequence). The CDR3 bases are TGTGCCAGCAGCTTTCGGACAGGGGGAGGGACTGAAGCTTTCTTT. This encodes CASSFRTGGGTEAFF.

The chain couples TRBV3-1 (or the pseudogene TRBV3-2) to TRBJ2-3, with D possibly being TRBD1 (5 bases). Germline V gene lookup returns CDR1 LGHDT and CDR2 YNNKEL (reference sequence). The CDR3 loop spans 17 amino acids. Trimming removed 4 bases at V and 2 bases at J, with 19 bases between. CDR3 bases: TGTGCCAGCAGCCCGTTTGGGCTAGGACAATCCACAGATACGCAGTATTTT. Translation gives CASSPFGLGQSTDTQYF.

This clone was seen many times. CDR3: CATDTGQGYNEQFF. CDR3 coding DNA: TGTGCCACCGACACAGGACAGGGCTACAATGAGCAGTTCTTC. V and J are TRBV6-5 and TRBJ2-1, with 8 bases aligning to TRBD1. The germline CDR1 and CDR2 sequences are MNHEY and SVGAGI. The CDR3 consists of 14 residues. V was clipped by 10 bases and J by 3 bases; unmatched bases: 8.

The chain employs TRBV10-1 and TRBJ1-2, with D maybe TRBD1 (5 bases). Trimming stripped 2 bases from V and 8 bases from J, with 15 bases between. CDR1 WNHNN and CDR2 SYGVQD come from the germline V gene (reference sequence). The CDR3 length is 14 residues. This chain's CDR3 is CASSERRGEDGYTF. The CDR3 DNA reads TGCGCCAGCAGTGAGAGGAGAGGGGAGGACGGCTACACCTTC.

This chain uses TRBV28 with TRBJ1-5; weak D call: TRBD1 (6 bases). This CDR3 spans 13 amino acids. Trimming took 10 bases from V and 7 from J, leaving 17 bases between them. Germline CDR1 MDHEN, CDR2 SYDVKM. This chain's CDR3 is CAITGGANQPQHF. The CDR3 nucleotides are TGTGCCATTACGGGGGGCGCGAACCAGCCCCAGCATTTT.

The chain is built from TRBV16 and TRBJ1-5, with D uncertain. This CDR3 contains 15 residues. The V end was cut by 7 bases, the J end by 0 bases, with 13 bases between. CDR1 is KGHSY and CDR2 is FQNENV in the germline V gene. CDR3 in amino acids: CASTPSVYSNQPQHF. CDR3 nucleotides: TGTGCCAGCACACCGTCGGTGTATAGCAATCAGCCCCAGCATTTT.

The V and J genes are TRBV13 and TRBJ1-6; TRBD1 is a possible D gene (5 bases). The CDR3 sequence is 16 residues long. V dropped 4 bases and J dropped 7 bases, with 17 bases sitting between them. CDR1 and CDR2 from the germline V gene are PRHDT and FYEKMQ (reference sequence). For the CDR3, the DNA is TGTGCCAGCAGCTCACACCGACAGCCGATCAATTCACCCCTCCACTTT. It encodes CASSSHRQPINSPLHF.

This clone was recorded only once. The J gene is TRBJ2-1, the V gene TRBV11-1; D is unresolved. This CDR3 contains 15 residues. Trimming removed 0 bases from V and 1 base from J, with 7 bases in between. Germline lookup yields CDR1 SGHAT and CDR2 FQDESV (reference sequence). The chain's CDR3 is CASSLAALSYNEQFF. The DNA of the CDR3 is TGTGCCAGCAGCTTAGCGGCCTTATCCTACAATGAGCAGTTCTTC.

This sequence joins TRBV27 and TRBJ2-1; TRBD1 matches 7 bases. Trimming took 6 bases from V and 3 from J; bases not matched to a gene: 8. In germline, CDR1 is MNHEY, CDR2 SMNVEV (reference sequence). The CDR3 length is 15 residues. The chain's CDR3 is CASRKGGDFYNEQFF. As DNA, the CDR3 is TGTGCCAGCAGAAAAGGGGGCGACTTCTACAATGAGCAGTTCTTC.